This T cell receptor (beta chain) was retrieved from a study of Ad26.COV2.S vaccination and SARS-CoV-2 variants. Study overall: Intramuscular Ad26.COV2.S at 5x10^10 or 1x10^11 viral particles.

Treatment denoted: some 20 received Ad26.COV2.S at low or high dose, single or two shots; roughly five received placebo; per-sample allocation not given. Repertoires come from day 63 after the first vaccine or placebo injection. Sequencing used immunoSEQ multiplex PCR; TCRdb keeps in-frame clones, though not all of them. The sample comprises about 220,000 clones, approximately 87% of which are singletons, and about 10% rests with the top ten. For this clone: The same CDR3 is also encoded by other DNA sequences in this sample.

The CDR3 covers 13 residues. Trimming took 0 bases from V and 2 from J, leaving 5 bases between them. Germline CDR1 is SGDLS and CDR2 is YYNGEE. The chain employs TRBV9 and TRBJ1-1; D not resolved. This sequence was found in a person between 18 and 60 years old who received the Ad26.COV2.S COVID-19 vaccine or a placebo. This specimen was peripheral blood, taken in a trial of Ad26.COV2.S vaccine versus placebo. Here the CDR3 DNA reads TGTGCCAGCAGCGTAGGACCTAACACTGAAGCTTTCTTT. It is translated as CASSVGPNTEAFF.